A single count supports the clone carrying this T cell receptor beta chain. This specimen belongs to a study of blood T cell repertoires in COVID-19. On the study more broadly: COVID-19 samples, acute and convalescent, were from the United States, Italy and Spain. Sources were T cells, B-cell-depleted T cells, or PBMCs; the material itself was cDNA or gDNA.

In the study's own analysis: Using reference gene primer amplification, nucleated cell counts were estimated. Produced via immunoSEQ multiplex PCR; TCRdb's table is partial and in-frame only. The DNA was the basis for D and trimming; V, J and clone size are from that table. This table has around 40,000 clones, roughly 86% appearing once. From germline, CDR1 is MNHEY and CDR2 SVGEGT. This CDR3 comprises 16 residues. V was shortened by 6 bases and J by 2 bases, with 17 bases between the two germline ends. This clonotype was sampled from a human donor in a cohort sampled during active COVID-19. The sequencing sample was made of peripheral blood. This chain connects TRBV6-2 or TRBV6-3 to TRBJ1-5; perhaps TRBD1 as D (5 bases). CDR3 bases: TGTGCCAGCAGCCACGGGACTGACGGTCGCAATCAGCCCCAGCATTTT. Encoded protein: CASSHGTDGRNQPQHF.